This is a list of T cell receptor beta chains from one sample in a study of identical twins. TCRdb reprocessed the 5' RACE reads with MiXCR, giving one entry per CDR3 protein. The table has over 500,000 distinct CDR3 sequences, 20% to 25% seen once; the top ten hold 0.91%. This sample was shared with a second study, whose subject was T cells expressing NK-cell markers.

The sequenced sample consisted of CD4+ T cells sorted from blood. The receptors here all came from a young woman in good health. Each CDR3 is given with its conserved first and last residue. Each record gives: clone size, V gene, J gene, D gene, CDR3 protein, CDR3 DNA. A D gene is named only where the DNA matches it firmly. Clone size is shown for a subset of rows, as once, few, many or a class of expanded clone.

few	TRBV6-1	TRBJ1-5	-	CASSTSQSAPREHF	TGTGCCAGCTCCACTTCGCAATCAGCCCCTAGAGAGCATTTT
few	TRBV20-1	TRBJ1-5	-	CSASGTFSNQPQHF	TGCAGTGCTTCCGGGACATTCAGCAATCAGCCCCAGCATTTT
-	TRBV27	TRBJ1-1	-	CASTSIPGGNTEAFF	TGTGCCAGCACCTCGATCCCCGGGGGGAACACTGAAGCTTTCTTT
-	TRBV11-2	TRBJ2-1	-	CASSSYSGAYNEQFF	TGTGCCAGCAGCTCCTACTCCGGCGCCTACAATGAGCAGTTCTTC
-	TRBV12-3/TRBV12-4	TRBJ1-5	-	CASSLSRPNQPQHF	TGTGCCAGCAGTTTATCCAGGCCCAATCAGCCCCAGCATTTT
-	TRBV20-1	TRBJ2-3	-	CSAWATDTQYF	TGCAGTGCTTGGGCCACAGATACGCAGTATTTT
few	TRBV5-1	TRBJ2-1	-	CASTSSQVSSYNEQFF	TGCGCCAGCACCTCAAGTCAGGTTAGCTCCTACAATGAGCAGTTCTTC
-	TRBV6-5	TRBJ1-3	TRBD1	CASSYSLQGWYTIYF	TGTGCCAGCAGTTACTCATTACAGGGGTGGTACACCATATATTTT
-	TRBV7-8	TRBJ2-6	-	CASSPFRGANVLTF	TGTGCCAGCAGTCCGTTTAGGGGGGCCAACGTCCTGACTTTC
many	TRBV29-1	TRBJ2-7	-	CSVVGGRFPYEQYF	TGCAGCGTTGTTGGTGGGAGGTTCCCCTACGAGCAGTACTTC
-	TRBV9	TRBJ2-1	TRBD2	CASSVTGGTSGIGEQFF	TGTGCCAGCAGCGTAACGGGGGGGACTAGCGGGATCGGGGAGCAGTTCTTC
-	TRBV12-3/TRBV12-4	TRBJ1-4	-	CASRPRGIEKLFF	TGTGCCAGCAGACCCCGGGGAATCGAAAAACTGTTTTTT
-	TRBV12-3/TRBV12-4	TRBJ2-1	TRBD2	CASSLGLAGDNEQFF	TGTGCCAGCAGTTTGGGACTAGCGGGAGACAATGAGCAGTTCTTC
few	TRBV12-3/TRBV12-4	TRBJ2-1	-	CASSLTREGNEQFF	TGTGCCAGCAGCCTGACGCGCGAGGGCAATGAGCAGTTCTTC
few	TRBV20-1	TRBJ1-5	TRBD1	CSASQGAIYSNQPQHF	TGCAGTGCTAGCCAGGGGGCGATTTATAGCAATCAGCCCCAGCATTTT
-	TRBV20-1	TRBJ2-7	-	CSAMGGVVEHEQYF	TGCAGTGCTATGGGCGGGGTGGTAGAACACGAGCAGTACTTC
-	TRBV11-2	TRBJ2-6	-	CASSSRPTRTDSGANVLTF	TGTGCCAGCAGCTCGAGACCTACACGGACCGACTCTGGGGCCAACGTCCTGACTTTC
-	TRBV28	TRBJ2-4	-	CATQGAGAKNIQYF	TGTGCCACCCAAGGCGCGGGAGCCAAAAACATTCAGTACTTC
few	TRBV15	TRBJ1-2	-	CATSRDEDYGYTF	TGTGCCACCAGCAGAGATGAGGACTATGGCTACACCTTC
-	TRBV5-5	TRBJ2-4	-	CASSFLVALLSKNIQYF	TGTGCCAGCAGTTTTTTAGTGGCCCTTCTATCCAAAAACATTCAGTACTTC
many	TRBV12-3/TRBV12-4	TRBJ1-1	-	CASSTRVTEAFF	TGTGCCAGCAGCACCAGGGTCACTGAAGCTTTCTTT
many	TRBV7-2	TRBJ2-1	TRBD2	CASISGRTHNEQFF	TGTGCCAGCATCAGCGGGAGGACGCATAATGAGCAGTTCTTC
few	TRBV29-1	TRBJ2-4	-	CSVAIAKNIQYF	TGCAGCGTAGCAATAGCCAAAAACATTCAGTACTTC
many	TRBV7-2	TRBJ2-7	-	CASSLGAGQSYEQYF	TGTGCCAGCAGCTTAGGGGCGGGGCAATCCTACGAGCAGTACTTC
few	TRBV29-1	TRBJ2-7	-	CSTLQESYEQYF	TGCAGCACGCTACAGGAGTCCTACGAGCAGTACTTC
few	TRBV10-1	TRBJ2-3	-	CASSRVTGREEQYF	TGCGCCAGCAGTCGAGTCACGGGGAGAGAAGAGCAGTATTTT
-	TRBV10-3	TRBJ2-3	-	CAISESQGTTDTQYF	TGTGCCATCAGTGAGTCCCAGGGGACCACAGATACGCAGTATTTT
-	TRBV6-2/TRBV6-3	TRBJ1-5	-	CASRPGGSNQPQHF	TGTGCCAGCCGCCCGGGGGGCAGCAATCAGCCCCAGCATTTT
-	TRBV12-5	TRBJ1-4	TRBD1	CASGSSATGGPEKLFF	TGTGCTAGTGGTTCATCAGCGACAGGGGGCCCTGAAAAACTGTTTTTT
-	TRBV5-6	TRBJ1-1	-	CASSLVYGLEAFF	TGTGCCAGCAGCTTGGTATACGGTCTAGAAGCTTTCTTT
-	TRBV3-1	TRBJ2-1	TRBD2	CASSQDGAQLAGGLNEQFF	TGTGCCAGCAGCCAAGATGGGGCTCAACTAGCGGGAGGCTTGAATGAGCAGTTCTTC
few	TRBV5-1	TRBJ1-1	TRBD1	CASSSARTGMNTEAFF	TGCGCCAGCAGCTCTGCGCGGACAGGCATGAACACTGAAGCTTTCTTT
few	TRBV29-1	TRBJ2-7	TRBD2	CSVSSGRFGYEQYF	TGCAGCGTGTCCAGCGGGAGATTCGGCTACGAGCAGTACTTC
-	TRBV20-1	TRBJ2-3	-	CSARSTQGADTQYF	TGCAGTGCTAGATCAACCCAGGGTGCAGATACGCAGTATTTT
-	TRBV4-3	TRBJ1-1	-	CASSRPGKGAFF	TGCGCCAGCAGCCGACCGGGAAAGGGAGCTTTCTTT
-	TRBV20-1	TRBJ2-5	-	CSAVERETQYF	TGCAGTGCCGTGGAAAGAGAGACCCAGTACTTC
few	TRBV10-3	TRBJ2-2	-	CAISNTGELFF	TGTGCCATCTCGAACACCGGGGAGCTGTTTTTT
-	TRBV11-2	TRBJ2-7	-	CASSLNPLAIYEQYF	TGTGCCAGCAGCTTAAATCCCCTAGCCATCTACGAGCAGTACTTC
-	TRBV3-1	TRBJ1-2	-	CASSQYPGHHGYTF	TGTGCCAGCAGCCAGTACCCCGGACACCATGGCTACACCTTC
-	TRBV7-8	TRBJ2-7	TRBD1	CASSRDRKTYEQYF	TGTGCCAGCAGCCGGGACAGGAAAACCTACGAGCAGTACTTC
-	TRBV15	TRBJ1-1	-	CATSRDRVYTEAFF	TGTGCCACCAGCAGAGATCGGGTGTACACTGAAGCTTTCTTT
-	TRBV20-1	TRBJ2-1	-	CSARWPAENNEQFF	TGCAGTGCTAGGTGGCCCGCAGAAAACAATGAGCAGTTCTTC
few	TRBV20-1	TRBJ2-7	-	CSAQRPVRGIYEQYF	TGCAGTGCTCAAAGGCCGGTCAGGGGCATCTACGAGCAGTACTTC
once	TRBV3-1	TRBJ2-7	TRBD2	CASSQDGRGNYEQYF	TGTGCCAGCAGCCAAGATGGGCGGGGGAACTACGAGCAGTACTTC
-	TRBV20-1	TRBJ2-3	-	CSANGGPTDTQYF	TGCAGTGCTAACGGGGGCCCTACAGATACGCAGTATTTT
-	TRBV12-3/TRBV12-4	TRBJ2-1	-	CASSINYNEQFF	TGTGCCAGCAGCATTAATTACAATGAGCAGTTCTTC
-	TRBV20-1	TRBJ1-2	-	CSARNIQNLYGYTF	TGCAGTGCTAGGAATATACAGAATCTCTATGGCTACACCTTC
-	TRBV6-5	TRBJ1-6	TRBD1	CASGRDRKDSPLHF	TGTGCCAGCGGCCGGGACAGGAAAGATTCACCCCTCCACTTT
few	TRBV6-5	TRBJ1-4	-	CASSYSPTFEKLFF	TGTGCCAGCAGTTACTCTCCAACTTTTGAAAAACTGTTTTTT
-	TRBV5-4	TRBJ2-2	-	CASSLPVSGELFF	TGTGCCAGCAGCTTGCCAGTTAGCGGGGAGCTGTTTTTT
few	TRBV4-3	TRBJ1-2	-	CASSQNSYANYGYTF	TGCGCCAGCAGCCAAAACAGCTACGCTAACTATGGCTACACCTTC
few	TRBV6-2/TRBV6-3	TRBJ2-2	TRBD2	CASKSVEREVSGELFF	TGTGCCAGCAAGTCTGTTGAGCGGGAGGTGAGCGGGGAGCTGTTTTTT
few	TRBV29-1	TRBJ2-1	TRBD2	CSVEKLAGDYHNEQFF	TGCAGCGTTGAAAAACTAGCGGGGGATTACCACAATGAGCAGTTCTTC
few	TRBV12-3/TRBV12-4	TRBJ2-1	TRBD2	CASRSTSGGSSYNEQFF	TGTGCCAGCAGAAGTACTAGCGGGGGAAGCTCCTACAATGAGCAGTTCTTC
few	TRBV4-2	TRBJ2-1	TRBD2	CASSRGTSGDNEQFF	TGTGCCAGCAGCCGGGGGACTAGCGGGGATAATGAGCAGTTCTTC
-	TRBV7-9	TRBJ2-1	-	CASSPGVKQFF	TGTGCCAGCAGCCCGGGAGTGAAGCAGTTCTTC
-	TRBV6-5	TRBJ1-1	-	CASSYIRALSAEAFF	TGTGCCAGCAGTTACATTCGAGCATTGTCGGCTGAAGCTTTCTTT
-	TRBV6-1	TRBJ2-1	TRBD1	CASRWGQANNEQFF	TGTGCCAGCCGGTGGGGACAGGCTAACAATGAGCAGTTCTTC
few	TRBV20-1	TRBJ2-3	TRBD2	CSARQAGGPAYHTDTQYF	TGCAGTGCTAGGCAAGCGGGGGGGCCAGCCTACCACACAGATACGCAGTATTTT